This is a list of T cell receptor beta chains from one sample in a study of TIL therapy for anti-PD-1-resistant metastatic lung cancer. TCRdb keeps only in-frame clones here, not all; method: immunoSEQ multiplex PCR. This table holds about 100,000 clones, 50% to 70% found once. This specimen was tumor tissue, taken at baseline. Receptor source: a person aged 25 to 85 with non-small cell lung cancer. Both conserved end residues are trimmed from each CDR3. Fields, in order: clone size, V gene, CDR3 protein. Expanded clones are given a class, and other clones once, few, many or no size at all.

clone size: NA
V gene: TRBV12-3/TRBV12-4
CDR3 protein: ASSIQGPSQY

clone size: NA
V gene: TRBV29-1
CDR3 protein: SVVVGATGVGETQY

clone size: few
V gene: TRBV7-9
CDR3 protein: ASSQDGTGETETQY

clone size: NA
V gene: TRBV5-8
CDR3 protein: ASSSGTGVTGELF

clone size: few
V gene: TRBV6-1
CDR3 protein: ASSDLVTDTQY

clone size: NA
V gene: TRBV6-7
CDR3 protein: ASSYGAGGRCTGELF

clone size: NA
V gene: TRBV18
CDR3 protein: ASSPRTPTEAF

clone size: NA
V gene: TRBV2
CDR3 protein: ASGGSIVTPETQY

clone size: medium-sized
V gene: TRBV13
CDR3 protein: ASSFGQAPGNTIY

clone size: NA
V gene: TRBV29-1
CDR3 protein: SVAGTDNQPQH

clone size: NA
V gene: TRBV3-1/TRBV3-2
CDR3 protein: ASINSGRANEQF

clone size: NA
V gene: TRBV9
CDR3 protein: ASSVATGGGETQY

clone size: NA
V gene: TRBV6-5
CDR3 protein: ASSYSWTSAYEQY

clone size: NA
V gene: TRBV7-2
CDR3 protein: ASSFKGHGYT

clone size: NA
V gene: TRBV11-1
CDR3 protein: ASSSDSGNTIY

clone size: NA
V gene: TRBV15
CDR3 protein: ATSRDRYEQY

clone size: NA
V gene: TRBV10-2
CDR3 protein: ASRGPGLAGGEGNEQF

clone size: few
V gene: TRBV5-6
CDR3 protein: ASSLAPDLPGTQY

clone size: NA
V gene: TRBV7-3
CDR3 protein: ASSPGQGLGEQY

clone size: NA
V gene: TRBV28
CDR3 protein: ASSLRGAGELF

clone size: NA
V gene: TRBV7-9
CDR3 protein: ASSRAGVDEQY

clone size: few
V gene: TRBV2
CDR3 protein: ASSKQGYEQY

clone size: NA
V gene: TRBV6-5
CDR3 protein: ASSYSRTPITDTQY

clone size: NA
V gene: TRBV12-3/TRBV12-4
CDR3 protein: ASSRYSEDTIY

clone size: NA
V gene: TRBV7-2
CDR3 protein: ASSLLLAGGPNAQY

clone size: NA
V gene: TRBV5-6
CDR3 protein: ASRPPAGSPGANVLT

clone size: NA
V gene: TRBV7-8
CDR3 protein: ASSLEGRRVSSEQY

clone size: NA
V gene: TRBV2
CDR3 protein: ASRAGLAVYNEQF

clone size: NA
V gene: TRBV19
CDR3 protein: ASGLGAYEQY

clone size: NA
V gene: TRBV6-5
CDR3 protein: ASSYSAQGSGEKLF

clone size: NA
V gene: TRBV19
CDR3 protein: ASTSGGPSTDTQY

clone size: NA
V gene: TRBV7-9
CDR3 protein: ASSSDLRFPGELF

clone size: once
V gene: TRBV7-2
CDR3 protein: ASSLRNTQY

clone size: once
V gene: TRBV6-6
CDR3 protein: ASSGSGQGINSYNSPLH

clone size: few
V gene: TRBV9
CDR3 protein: ASSITGQGGEKLF

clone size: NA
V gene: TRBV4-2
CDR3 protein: ASSQAAGSWQETQY

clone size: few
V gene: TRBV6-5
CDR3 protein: ASSPSRNEKLF

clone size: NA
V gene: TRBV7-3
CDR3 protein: ASSFTGYPDTQY

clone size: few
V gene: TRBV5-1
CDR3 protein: ASSREGNPTNEKLF

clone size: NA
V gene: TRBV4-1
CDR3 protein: ASSQEKGLAGNRELF

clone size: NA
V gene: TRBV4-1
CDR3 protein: ASSRPDRGYEQY

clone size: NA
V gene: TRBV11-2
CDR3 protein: ASSPETSGGAYEQY

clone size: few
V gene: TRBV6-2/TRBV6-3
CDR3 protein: ASSYVLTPYEQY

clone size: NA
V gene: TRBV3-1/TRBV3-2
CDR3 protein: ASSHWGLRAGGTDTQY

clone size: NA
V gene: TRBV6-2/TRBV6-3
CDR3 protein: ASSGNLGVYEQY

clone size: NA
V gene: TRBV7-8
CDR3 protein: ASSLRTGWDEQY

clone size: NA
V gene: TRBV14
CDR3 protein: ASSQWTGGGYEQY

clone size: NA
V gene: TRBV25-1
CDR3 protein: ASTSPRRTEAF

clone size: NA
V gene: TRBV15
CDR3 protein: ATSRDGAGPSGYT

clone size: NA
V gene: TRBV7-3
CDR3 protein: ASSLTGLAGAKDTQY

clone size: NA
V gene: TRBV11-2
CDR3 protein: ASTGTGTLYGYT

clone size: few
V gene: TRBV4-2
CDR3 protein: ASSQRQGYEQY

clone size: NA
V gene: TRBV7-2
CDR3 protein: ASSLKSGTAIQPQH

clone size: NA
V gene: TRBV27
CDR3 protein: ASSLSPFNEQF

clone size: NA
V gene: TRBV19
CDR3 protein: ASSIGPGRIGGAGELF

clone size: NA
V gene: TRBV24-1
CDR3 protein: ATSDPGLAGVNEQF

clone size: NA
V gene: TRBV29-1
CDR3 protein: SAGPKKVSGHRYEQY

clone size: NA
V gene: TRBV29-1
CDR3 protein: SVDPQGGTVYGYT

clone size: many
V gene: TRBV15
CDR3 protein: ATSTYGGELF

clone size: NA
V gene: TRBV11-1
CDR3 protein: ASSSSVTRVGELF